This is a list of T cell receptor beta chains from one sample in a study of regulatory T cells in long-lasting Graves disease. One entry per CDR3 protein results from TCRdb running MiXCR on the multiplex PCR reads. The data contain around 500,000 distinct CDR3 sequences, around 15% of them singletons. These records were also assigned to another study, of T cells in Graves' hyperthyroidism and ophthalmopathy.

The input for sequencing was peripheral blood mononuclear cells (PBMCs), taken at new diagnosis, from a patient treated with antithyroid drugs. These receptors all stem from a woman aged 40-60 years with Graves disease. Both conserved end residues are part of each CDR3.

CDR3 protein: CASSLAGGERETQYF
V gene: TRBV7-2
J gene: TRBJ2-5
CDR3 length: 15

CDR3 protein: CASTKKGTVYNSPLHF
V gene: TRBV12-3/TRBV12-4
J gene: TRBJ1-6
CDR3 length: 16

CDR3 protein: CASSQGVGTKETQYF
V gene: TRBV4-1
J gene: TRBJ2-5
CDR3 length: 15

CDR3 protein: CASATPVRDRNQPQHF
V gene: TRBV19
J gene: TRBJ1-5
CDR3 length: 16

CDR3 protein: CSVGDSTSTNEKLFF
V gene: TRBV29-1
J gene: TRBJ1-4
CDR3 length: 15

CDR3 protein: CASSISLGQRDYGYTF
V gene: TRBV19
J gene: TRBJ1-2
CDR3 length: 16

CDR3 protein: CASSPGDEQYF
V gene: TRBV3-1
J gene: TRBJ2-7
CDR3 length: 11

CDR3 protein: CASGGGHTEAFF
V gene: TRBV28
J gene: TRBJ1-1
CDR3 length: 12

CDR3 protein: CASSRAGGQPQHF
V gene: TRBV6-2/TRBV6-3
J gene: TRBJ1-5
CDR3 length: 13

CDR3 protein: CANKGRSSNEQFF
V gene: TRBV2
J gene: TRBJ2-1
CDR3 length: 13

CDR3 protein: CSASPKRETGISYEQYF
V gene: TRBV20-1
J gene: TRBJ2-7
CDR3 length: 17

CDR3 protein: CASSPSRGSYRELFF
V gene: TRBV4-1
J gene: TRBJ2-2
CDR3 length: 15

CDR3 protein: CASSENSMNTEAFF
V gene: TRBV6-2/TRBV6-3
J gene: TRBJ1-1
CDR3 length: 14

CDR3 protein: CSARDGQGTRETQYF
V gene: TRBV20-1
J gene: TRBJ2-5
CDR3 length: 15

CDR3 protein: CASSEGYSGGSGETQYF
V gene: TRBV2
J gene: TRBJ2-5
CDR3 length: 17

CDR3 protein: CASNIQGPYNEQFF
V gene: TRBV28
J gene: TRBJ2-1
CDR3 length: 14

CDR3 protein: CASSLAGFEVSYEQYF
V gene: TRBV5-1
J gene: TRBJ2-7
CDR3 length: 16

CDR3 protein: CASRESPTGQETQYF
V gene: TRBV9
J gene: TRBJ2-5
CDR3 length: 15

CDR3 protein: CASSLSKARLDGYTF
V gene: TRBV7-9
J gene: TRBJ1-2
CDR3 length: 15

CDR3 protein: CASSPGAQETQYF
V gene: TRBV11-2
J gene: TRBJ2-5
CDR3 length: 13

CDR3 protein: CASSQSGTGVNYGYTF
V gene: TRBV3-1
J gene: TRBJ1-2
CDR3 length: 16

CDR3 protein: CASRRTSGGWNEQFF
V gene: TRBV7-2
J gene: TRBJ2-1
CDR3 length: 15

CDR3 protein: CASSLARAGYGYTF
V gene: TRBV28
J gene: TRBJ1-2
CDR3 length: 14

CDR3 protein: CASSPEEGLIRNTIYF
V gene: TRBV5-1
J gene: TRBJ1-3
CDR3 length: 16

CDR3 protein: CASSGVMNSPLHF
V gene: TRBV12-3/TRBV12-4
J gene: TRBJ1-6
CDR3 length: 13

CDR3 protein: CASSITENYGYTF
V gene: TRBV27
J gene: TRBJ1-2
CDR3 length: 13

CDR3 protein: CASATRRNTIYF
V gene: TRBV6-1
J gene: TRBJ1-3
CDR3 length: 12

CDR3 protein: CASSPEPGQGGLGSGNTIYF
V gene: TRBV5-1
J gene: TRBJ1-3
CDR3 length: 20

CDR3 protein: CASSFGGWQPQHF
V gene: TRBV12-3/TRBV12-4
J gene: TRBJ1-5
CDR3 length: 13

CDR3 protein: CASSWEFQRGDLYEQYF
V gene: TRBV7-8
J gene: TRBJ2-7
CDR3 length: 17

CDR3 protein: CASSSTQRQYF
V gene: TRBV6-9
J gene: TRBJ2-7
CDR3 length: 11

CDR3 protein: CASSSSPGHNSPLHF
V gene: TRBV5-6
J gene: TRBJ1-6
CDR3 length: 15

CDR3 protein: CASSQELRGTRNEQFF
V gene: TRBV4-2
J gene: TRBJ2-1
CDR3 length: 16